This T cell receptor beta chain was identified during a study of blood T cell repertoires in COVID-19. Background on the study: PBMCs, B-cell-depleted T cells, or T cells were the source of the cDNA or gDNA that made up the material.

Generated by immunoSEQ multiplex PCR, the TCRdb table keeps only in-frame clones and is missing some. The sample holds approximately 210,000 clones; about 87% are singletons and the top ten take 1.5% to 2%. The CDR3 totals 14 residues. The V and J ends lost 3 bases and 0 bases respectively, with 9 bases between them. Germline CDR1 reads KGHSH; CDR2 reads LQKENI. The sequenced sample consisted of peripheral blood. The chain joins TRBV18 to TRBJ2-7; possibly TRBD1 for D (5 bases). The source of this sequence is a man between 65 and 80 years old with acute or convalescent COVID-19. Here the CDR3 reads CASSPQQVSYEQYF. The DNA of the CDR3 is TGTGCCAGCTCACCCCAACAGGTCTCCTACGAGCAGTACTTC. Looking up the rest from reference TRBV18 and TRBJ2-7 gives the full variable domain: NAGVMQNPRHLVRRRGQEARLRCSPMKGHSHVYWYRQLPEEGLKFMVYLQKENIIDESGMPKERFSAEFPKEGPSILRIQQVVRGDSAAYFCASSPQQVSYEQYFGPGTRLTVT.